The next 23 T cell receptor beta chains were all read from a single sample in a study of patients and donors after allogeneic stem cell transplantation. TCRdb independently ran MiXCR on the RT-PCR reads; one entry per CDR3 protein. Counted here are about a million distinct CDR3 sequences, about 20% occurring once; the ten biggest clones make up 5.5% to 6.5%. Sequencing input: blood, either unsorted or a sorted T cell fraction (not recorded which). The receptors derive from a human donor who was either an allogeneic HSCT recipient or a stem cell or donor lymphocyte infusion donor (not recorded which). It is not recorded whose cells these are; they may come from a transplant donor.

This clonotype has a handful of counts. The gene calls are TRBV5-1 and TRBJ1-2, with D perhaps matching TRBD1 (5 bases). Per the germline V gene, CDR1 is SGHRS and CDR2 is YFSETQ. The V end was cut by 0 bases, the J end by 6 bases, with 21 bases between. This CDR3 is built from 17 residues. The chain's CDR3 is CASSLGQTRVHVDGYTF. The CDR3 nucleotides are TGCGCCAGCAGCTTGGGACAGACAAGGGTTCATGTGGATGGCTACACCTTC.

This clonotype was seen a few times. This chain uses TRBV7-3 with TRBJ2-5; 11 bases agree with TRBD2. The germline V gene encodes CDR1 SGHTA and CDR2 FQGTGA. With V trimmed by 7 bases and J by 5 bases, 9 bases remained unmatched. CDR3 size: 15 residues. The CDR3 spells CASTRSGRAPETQYF. The CDR3 bases are TGTGCCAGCACCCGTAGCGGGAGGGCCCCGGAGACCCAGTACTTC.

This rearrangement joins TRBV7-2 to TRBJ2-1, with D maybe TRBD2 (6 bases). V dropped 6 bases and J dropped 4 bases, with 13 bases sitting between them. This CDR3 region has 14 residues. Germline CDR1 reads SGHTA; CDR2 reads FQGNSA. The CDR3 reads CASSRSGGYNEQFF. As DNA, the CDR3 is TGTGCCAGCAGTCGTAGCGGAGGATACAATGAGCAGTTCTTC. The full variable domain, completed using reference TRBV7-2 and TRBJ2-1, is GAGVSQSPSNKVTEKGKDVELRCDPISGHTALYWYRQSLGQGLEFLIYFQGNSAPDKSGLPSDRFSAERTGGSVSTLTIQRTQQEDSAVYLCASSRSGGYNEQFFGPGTRLTVL.

The table lists this clonotype with a few counts. The chain couples TRBV20-1 to TRBJ2-1; 13 nucleotides agree with TRBD2. CDR1 and CDR2 from the germline V gene are DFQATT and SNEGSKA (reference sequence). The CDR3 extends over 16 amino acids. V lost 0 bases and J lost 2; bases outside the gene matches: 1. The CDR3 DNA reads TGCAGTGCTAGAGACGGGACTAGCGGGACCTACAATGAGCAGTTCTTC. Translating gives CSARDGTSGTYNEQFF.

The rearrangement links TRBV5-1 to TRBJ2-4; either TRBD1 or TRBD2 may fit D (7 bases each). Looked up from germline, CDR1 is SGHRS and CDR2 is YFSETQ. V lost 2 bases to trimming and J lost 10 bases, with 22 bases between them. The CDR3 covers 16 residues. The CDR3 DNA is TGCGCCAGCAGCTTCGAGGCCCCAGGGGGGGGCAGGATTCAGTACTTC. Its protein product is CASSFEAPGGGRIQYF.

The CDR3 DNA is TGCGCCAGCAGCCAAGCGCCTAGCGGGGGCTCCGGGGAGCTGTTTTTT. It is translated as CASSQAPSGGSGELFF. The chain is built from TRBV4-3 and TRBJ2-2; 10 bases agree with TRBD2. The germline gives CDR1 LGHNA, CDR2 YSLEER. The CDR3 totals 16 residues. The V and J ends lost 1 base and 6 bases, in that order; junction bases with no gene match: 5.

This clonotype appeared a few times. The chain carries TRBV10-3 and TRBJ2-5, with D possibly matching TRBD2 (6 bases). Germline assignment: CDR1 ENHRY and CDR2 SYGVKD. The CDR3 spans 15 residues. Trimming pared 1 base from V and 2 bases from J, leaving 11 bases between. Here the CDR3 reads CAISELGGSQETQYF. As DNA, the CDR3 is TGTGCCATCAGTGAGTTGGGGGGATCGCAAGAGACCCAGTACTTC.

The gene calls are TRBV7-2 and TRBJ1-2; the D is unclear. The CDR3 is made up of 15 amino acids. V was pared by 2 bases and J by 3 bases, with 13 bases between. Germline V gene sequence: CDR1 SGHTA, CDR2 FQGNSA. The CDR3 is CASSLTPPGYYGYTF. In nucleotides, the CDR3 is TGTGCCAGCAGCTTAACCCCACCAGGCTACTATGGCTACACCTTC.

This chain uses TRBV7-9 with TRBJ1-4, with a tentative D call TRBD1 (5 bases). The CDR3 sequence is 14 residues long. The germline V and J ends were trimmed by 7 bases and 1 base, with 10 bases remaining between them. In germline, CDR1 is SEHNR, CDR2 FQNEAQ (reference sequence). CDR3 sequence reads: CASTSGGTNEKLFF. Written as DNA, the CDR3 is TGTGCCAGCACTTCGGGGGGAACTAATGAAAAACTGTTTTTT.

The chain is built from TRBV6-4 and TRBJ1-6, with unresolved D. The germline V and J ends were trimmed by 0 bases and 7 bases, with 10 bases remaining between them. The CDR3 consists of 15 residues. Germline CDR1 and CDR2: MRHNA and SNTAGT. CDR3 sequence (DNA): TGTGCCAGCAGTGACTCTTGGGGAGGGAATTCACCCCTCCACTTT. This translates into CASSDSWGGNSPLHF.

The gene calls are TRBV7-9 and TRBJ1-2; perhaps TRBD1 as D (5 bases). Germline loops: CDR1 SEHNR, CDR2 FQNEAQ (reference sequence). Trimming removed 0 bases at V and 5 bases at J, with 10 bases between. The CDR3 loop spans 14 amino acids. As DNA, the CDR3 is TGTGCCAGCAGCTTAGCGGGGGAAAGTTATGGCTACACCTTC. This sequence encodes CASSLAGESYGYTF.

A few counts support this clonotype. The chain combines TRBV5-1 with TRBJ2-1; D not resolved. CDR3 length: 15 residues. The germline V gene has CDR1 SGHRS and CDR2 YFSETQ. The V end was cut by 2 bases, the J end by 6 bases, with 15 bases between. In DNA form, the CDR3 reads TGCGCCAGCAGCTTTGCTTCAGCTGGGATCAATGAGCAGTTCTTC. Translating it yields CASSFASAGINEQFF. The full variable domain, completed using reference TRBV5-1 and TRBJ2-1, is KAGVTQTPRYLIKTRGQQVTLSCSPISGHRSVSWYQQTPGQGLQFLFEYFSETQRNKGNFPGRFSGRQFSNSRSEMNVSTLELGDSALYLCASSFASAGINEQFFGPGTRLTVL.

The rearrangement joins TRBV4-3 to TRBJ1-1; TRBD1 matches 12 bases. After removal of 3 bases from V and 11 bases from J, the junction contained 10 bases not matched to a gene. The CDR3 runs to 15 residues. The germline gives CDR1 LGHNA, CDR2 YSLEER. CDR3 coding DNA: TGCGCCAGCAGCCAGACCCCCGGGACAGGGGGCGAGGCTTTCTTT. It codes for CASSQTPGTGGEAFF.

This clonotype has only a few counts. The rearrangement joins TRBV4-2 to TRBJ1-1; D is perhaps TRBD1 (5 bases). The CDR3 contains 14 residues. V was pared by 6 bases and J by 4 bases, with 15 bases between. Germline CDR1 and CDR2: LGHNA and YNFKEQ. CDR3 bases: TGTGCCAGCAGACCTGCTATTGGGGGCACTGAAGCTTTCTTT. Residues: CASRPAIGGTEAFF.

The chain couples TRBV20-1 to TRBJ1-1; D is unresolved. CDR1 is DFQATT, CDR2 SNEGSKA, per germline (reference sequence). This CDR3 is 15 amino acids long. V lost 0 bases, J lost 0 bases, and 11 bases lay in between. CDR3 DNA sequence: TGCAGTGCTAGAGATTCGACAAGGATGAACACTGAAGCTTTCTTT. Its translation: CSARDSTRMNTEAFF.

The chain recombines TRBV6-4 with TRBJ2-5; D remains unclear. Germline CDR1 and CDR2: MRHNA and SNTAGT. The CDR3 has 12 amino acids. V gave up 10 bases and J gave up 5 bases, with 14 bases separating them. The DNA of the CDR3 is TGTGCCACTCCAAGCTGGTGGGAGACCCAGTACTTC. It is translated as CATPSWWETQYF.

This chain connects TRBV25-1 to TRBJ2-5; weak D call: TRBD1 (6 bases). Germline V gene lookup returns CDR1 MGHDK and CDR2 SYGVNS. This CDR3 comprises 15 residues. The V and J ends lost 5 bases and 5 bases respectively, with 18 bases between them. The CDR3 spells CASSYRVIAQETQYF. CDR3 nucleotide sequence: TGTGCCAGCAGTTACAGGGTCATCGCTCAGGAGACCCAGTACTTC. Full variable domain (missing parts from reference TRBV25-1 and TRBJ2-5): EADIYQTPRYLVIGTGKKITLECSQTMGHDKMYWYQQDPGMELHLIHYSYGVNSTEKGDLSSESTVSRIRTEHFPLTLESARPSHTSQYLCASSYRVIAQETQYFGPGTRLLVL.

The V call is TRBV18, the J call TRBJ2-3; 8 bases match TRBD1. V shed 1 base and J 5 bases; nucleotides not matched to a gene: 5. Germline values: CDR1 KGHSH, CDR2 LQKENI. The CDR3 runs to 15 residues. In nucleotides, the CDR3 is TGTGCCAGCTCACCACAGCAGGGGGCCGGAGATACGCAGTATTTT. Its translation is CASSPQQGAGDTQYF.

The rearrangement joins TRBV27 to TRBJ2-7, with 7 bases matching TRBD1. Germline CDR1 reads MNHEY; CDR2 reads SMNVEV (reference sequence). CDR3 length: 14 amino acids. V lost 5 bases to trimming and J lost 6 bases; unmatched junction nucleotides: 10. As DNA, the CDR3 is TGTGCCAGCAGTCCGAGACAGGGTGTCGCCGAGCAGTACTTC. This translates into CASSPRQGVAEQYF.

The V gene is TRBV12-3 or TRBV12-4, the J gene TRBJ1-1; D is possibly TRBD1 (6 bases). The CDR3 length is 18 residues. V lost 0 bases to trimming and J lost 3 bases, with 20 bases between them. The CDR3 protein is CASSLASVTDRHDTEAFF. The CDR3 DNA sequence: TGTGCCAGCAGTTTAGCGTCTGTGACCGACAGGCACGACACTGAAGCTTTCTTT.

V usage is TRBV14 and J usage is TRBJ2-7; 9 bases fit TRBD2. This CDR3 has 15 residues. CDR1 and CDR2 from the germline V gene are SGHDN and FVKESK. V shed 4 bases, J shed 3 bases, and the junction held 7 bases outside the gene matches. This chain's CDR3 is CASSPWTSVYYEQYF. In DNA, the CDR3 is TGTGCCAGCAGCCCCTGGACTAGCGTGTACTACGAGCAGTACTTC.

This clonotype was observed a few times. This chain joins TRBV7-6 and TRBJ1-5; D is uncertain. CDR1 is SGHVS and CDR2 is FNYEAQ in the germline V gene. V lost 1 base and J 7 bases, leaving 8 bases between the germline ends. The CDR3 has 13 amino acids. The CDR3 spells CASSLEVAQPQHF. CDR3 in DNA: TGTGCCAGCAGCTTAGAAGTTGCCCAGCCCCAGCATTTT.

This chain's CDR3 is CSAPDAGGAVTGELFF. The CDR3 DNA reads as TGCAGTGCCCCCGATGCCGGGGGGGCGGTCACCGGGGAGCTGTTTTTT. The chain couples TRBV20-1 to TRBJ2-2; TRBD2 agrees at 8 bases. Germline-derived CDR1 and CDR2 are DFQATT and SNEGSKA (reference sequence). The CDR3 is 16 residues long. The J segment lost 4 bases and the V segment lost 6 bases, leaving 13 bases of the junction unmatched.